The 11 T cell receptor beta chains reported below all come from one sample, sequenced in a study of blood T cell repertoires in COVID-19. Assay: immunoSEQ multiplex PCR; the TCRdb copy retains only in-frame clones and omits some. The sample includes approximately 59,000 clones, 89% of them seen just once. Material for sequencing was peripheral blood. These TCRs come from a human donor in a cohort sampled during active COVID-19.

The rearrangement joins TRBV5-4 to TRBJ2-2; the match to TRBD2 covers 8 bases. J gave up 6 bases and V 4 bases, and 8 bases lay outside the gene matches. Germline CDR1 is SGHNT and CDR2 is YYREEE (reference sequence). The CDR3 length is 15 residues. The chain's CDR3 is CASSPGGAAAGELFF. The CDR3 DNA reads TGTGCCAGCAGCCCCGGGGGGGCGGCGGCCGGGGAGCTGTTTTTT.

The chain joins TRBV19 to TRBJ1-6, with a tentative D call TRBD1 (5 bases). V was trimmed by 5 bases and J by 7 bases, leaving 18 bases between them. The CDR3 sequence is 16 residues long. The germline V gene encodes CDR1 LNHDA and CDR2 SQIVND (reference sequence). The CDR3 region has the DNA TGTGCCAGTAGTCCCCGCCACGCAGGGATGAATTCACCCCTCCACTTT. Its translation is CASSPRHAGMNSPLHF.

In this sample, this clone turned up once. The gene calls are TRBV5-4 and TRBJ2-7, with TRBD2 matching 13 bases. The CDR3 spans 16 residues. Unmatched junction bases numbered 6, after V lost 0 bases and J lost 6 bases. Germline CDR1 reads SGHNT; CDR2 reads YYREEE (reference sequence). The CDR3 region has the DNA TGTGCCAGCAGCTTGGGGCCCGGGACTAGCGGGGTCGAGCAGTACTTC. Translating gives CASSLGPGTSGVEQYF.

The DNA for the CDR3 is TGTGCCAGCTCACAGGGGGAAACTAATGAAAAACTGTTTTTT. Translating it yields CASSQGETNEKLFF. The rearrangement links TRBV18 to TRBJ1-4, with TRBD1 as a possible D gene (6 bases). The CDR3 loop spans 14 amino acids. V lost 4 bases, J lost 1 base, and 7 bases lay in between. Germline V gene sequence: CDR1 KGHSH, CDR2 LQKENI.

The chain combines TRBV18 with TRBJ1-4; TRBD1 agrees at 7 bases. The germline CDR1 and CDR2 sequences are KGHSH and LQKENI. The CDR3 spans 15 residues. V shed 3 bases, J shed 3 bases, and the junction held 4 bases outside the gene matches. DNA of the CDR3: TGTGCCAGCTCACCGTTCGGGACAGCTAATGAAAAACTGTTTTTT. Translation: CASSPFGTANEKLFF.

CDR3 region: CASSRDRAGEQYF. Written as DNA, the CDR3 is TGTGCCAGCAGCCGGGACAGGGCGGGGGAGCAGTACTTC. This chain connects TRBV11-3 to TRBJ2-7, with 9 bases identical to TRBD1. This CDR3 is 13 amino acids long. Germline CDR1 and CDR2: SGHNT and YENEEA. V shed 5 bases, J shed 7 bases, and the junction held 6 bases outside the gene matches.

V is TRBV19 and J is TRBJ2-7; the match to TRBD2 covers 12 bases. The CDR3 sequence is 15 residues long. CDR1 LNHDA and CDR2 SQIVND come from the germline V gene (reference sequence). After removal of 6 bases from V and 3 bases from J, the junction contained 6 bases not matched to a gene. CDR3 DNA: TGTGCCAGTAGGAGACTAGCGGGGGATCTCTACGAGCAGTACTTC. Its protein product is CASRRLAGDLYEQYF.

V and J are TRBV7-9 and TRBJ2-7, with no clear D. Per germline, CDR1 SEHNR and CDR2 FQNEAQ (reference sequence). V lost 5 bases and J 5 bases, leaving 16 bases between the germline ends. The CDR3 is 14 amino acids. CDR3 nucleotide sequence: TGTGCCAGCAGCCCTGATCGCCTAGTCCACGAGCAGTACTTC. Protein sequence: CASSPDRLVHEQYF.

This sequence joins TRBV13 and TRBJ2-7; 7 nucleotides match TRBD1. J was trimmed by 4 bases and V by 2 bases; bases with no gene match: 5. Germline V gene lookup returns CDR1 PRHDT and CDR2 FYEKMQ (reference sequence). The CDR3 consists of 14 residues. The CDR3 DNA reads as TGTGCCAGCAGCTTAATAAACAGGGGTTACGAGCAGTACTTC. Translated: CASSLINRGYEQYF.

V usage is TRBV27 and J usage is TRBJ2-7; TRBD1 matches 7 bases. Trimming at V came to 4 bases and at J to 4 bases, leaving 16 bases not matched to a gene. Germline CDR1 and CDR2: MNHEY and SMNVEV (reference sequence). The CDR3 is 17 residues long. CDR3 nucleotides: TGTGCCAGCAGTTCCCCCACGTTTAAAGGGGGCGCATACGAGCAGTACTTC. This codes for CASSSPTFKGGAYEQYF.

The CDR3 sequence: CASRLQLMNTEAFF. CDR3 coding DNA: TGTGCCAGCAGGCTACAGCTCATGAACACTGAAGCTTTCTTT. J is TRBJ1-1 and V is TRBV27; D is uncertain. This CDR3 has 14 amino acids. Between the trimmed V and J ends, which lost 6 bases and 0 bases, there was a span of 11 bases. CDR1 MNHEY and CDR2 SMNVEV come from the germline V gene (reference sequence).